Below, 9 T cell receptor beta chains from the same sample are listed, as sequenced in a study of OX40 agonist ivuxolimab in advanced cancers. Sequencing was performed with immunoSEQ multiplex PCR; in TCRdb, only in-frame clones are kept and a portion is missing. The sample consists of around 76,000 clones, 86% of them appearing once. The sample consisted of CD4+ or CD8+ T cells sorted from blood, taken in a trial of the OX40 agonist ivuxolimab. The source is an adult with an advanced solid tumor such as melanoma, head and neck, liver or kidney cancer.

The genes are TRBV30 and TRBJ2-2; weak D call: TRBD1 (6 bases). Germline V gene data show CDR1 as GTSNPN and CDR2 as SVGIG (reference sequence). The CDR3 totals 14 residues. Trimming shortened V by 0 bases and J by 3 bases, and 8 bases separated the two germline ends. DNA of the CDR3: TGTGCCTGGAGTGTCCAGGGGTACACCGGGGAGCTGTTTTTT. Protein product: CAWSVQGYTGELFF.

This chain joins TRBV10-2 and TRBJ1-2, with a possible D match to TRBD1 (5 bases). The CDR3 consists of 13 residues. Trimming shortened V by 8 bases and J by 4 bases, and 14 bases separated the two germline ends. Germline CDR1 and CDR2: WSHSY and SAAADI. The CDR3 loop is CASAGRLSYGYTF. In nucleotides, the CDR3 is TGCGCCAGCGCAGGGAGACTTTCCTATGGCTACACCTTC.

CDR3: CASSEGEKLFF. CDR3 DNA: TGTGCCAGCAGCGAGGGGGAAAAACTGTTTTTT. The V gene is TRBV11-2, the J gene TRBJ1-4, with a possible D match to TRBD1 (5 bases). Trimming stripped 5 bases from V and 8 bases from J, with 6 bases between. The CDR3 length is 11 residues. Germline-derived CDR1 and CDR2 are SGHAT and FQNNGV.

This chain connects TRBV15 to TRBJ1-5; TRBD1 aligns across 8 bases. The CDR3 has 15 residues. V gave up 5 bases and J gave up 0 bases; unmatched junction bases: 3. Germline CDR1 reads LNHNV; CDR2 reads YYDKDF (reference sequence). Here the CDR3 reads CATSRDRTSNQPQHF. DNA of the CDR3: TGTGCCACCAGCCGGGACAGGACTAGCAATCAGCCCCAGCATTTT.

The chain uses TRBV18 and TRBJ1-1; D is possibly TRBD1 (5 bases). This CDR3 contains 14 residues. Germline assignment: CDR1 KGHSH and CDR2 LQKENI. V lost 4 bases and J 1 base, leaving 10 bases between the germline ends. Here the CDR3 DNA reads TGTGCCAGCTCACAGTACGGGGCGAACACTGAAGCTTTCTTT. This sequence encodes CASSQYGANTEAFF.

The chain links TRBV7-8 to TRBJ2-3, with TRBD2 as a possible D gene (7 bases). This CDR3 contains 16 residues. CDR1 and CDR2 from the germline V gene are SGHVS and FQNEAQ. Trimming removed 6 bases at V and 1 base at J, with 17 bases between. This CDR3 reads CASSPPGGAGTDTQYF. Written as DNA, the CDR3 is TGTGCCAGCAGTCCCCCGGGGGGCGCGGGCACAGATACGCAGTATTTT.

The chain joins TRBV12-1 to TRBJ2-4; the table's TRBD2 call for D was not verified on the DNA. TRBV12-1 constitutes a pseudogene. The CDR3 contains 19 residues. The CDR3 protein is CASSFVLESQRLAKNIQYF. CDR3 coding DNA: TGTGCCAGCAGCTTTGTGCTAGAGTCGCAGCGGCTAGCCAAAAACATTCAGTACTTC.

The CDR3 DNA reads as TGTGCCAGCAGTTTACCCACGCCCAGGGGGCGTGTCTATGGCTACACCTTC. The encoded protein is CASSLPTPRGRVYGYTF. The rearrangement links TRBV28 to TRBJ1-2; 8 bases line up with TRBD1. Germline CDR1 MDHEN, CDR2 SYDVKM. V shed 2 bases and J 4 bases; nucleotides not matched to a gene: 12. This CDR3 region has 17 residues.

The chain is built from TRBV27 and TRBJ1-1; D is undetermined. There are 15 residues in the CDR3. The germline V and J ends were trimmed by 0 bases and 2 bases, with 10 bases remaining between them. Per germline, CDR1 MNHEY and CDR2 SMNVEV (reference sequence). CDR3 sequence: CASSLSGQLNTEAFF. The CDR3 nucleotides read TGTGCCAGCAGTTTATCCGGCCAGCTTAACACTGAAGCTTTCTTT.